The clone carrying this T cell receptor beta chain has a count of ten or more. From the reads, TCRdb called clonotypes with MiXCR, one entry per CDR3 protein. The sample lists 630,000 or so distinct CDR3 sequences; 24% were seen once. The sample is drawn from a study of T cell repertoires in cytomegalovirus infection. V was trimmed by 1 base and J by 6 bases, leaving 6 bases between them. CDR1 SGHVS and CDR2 FQNEAQ come from the germline V gene. CDR3 length: 12 amino acids. Sequencing was done on a sample of CD8+ T cells from PBMCs. The chain has TRBV7-8 and TRBJ1-1; D is possibly TRBD1 (5 bases). This TCR was recovered from a human donor in good health (CMV status not recorded). Some clones in this sample may be carry-over from other donors' samples. CDR3 residues: CASSLGDPEAFF. The CDR3, as DNA: TGTGCCAGCAGCTTAGGGGACCCTGAAGCTTTCTTT.